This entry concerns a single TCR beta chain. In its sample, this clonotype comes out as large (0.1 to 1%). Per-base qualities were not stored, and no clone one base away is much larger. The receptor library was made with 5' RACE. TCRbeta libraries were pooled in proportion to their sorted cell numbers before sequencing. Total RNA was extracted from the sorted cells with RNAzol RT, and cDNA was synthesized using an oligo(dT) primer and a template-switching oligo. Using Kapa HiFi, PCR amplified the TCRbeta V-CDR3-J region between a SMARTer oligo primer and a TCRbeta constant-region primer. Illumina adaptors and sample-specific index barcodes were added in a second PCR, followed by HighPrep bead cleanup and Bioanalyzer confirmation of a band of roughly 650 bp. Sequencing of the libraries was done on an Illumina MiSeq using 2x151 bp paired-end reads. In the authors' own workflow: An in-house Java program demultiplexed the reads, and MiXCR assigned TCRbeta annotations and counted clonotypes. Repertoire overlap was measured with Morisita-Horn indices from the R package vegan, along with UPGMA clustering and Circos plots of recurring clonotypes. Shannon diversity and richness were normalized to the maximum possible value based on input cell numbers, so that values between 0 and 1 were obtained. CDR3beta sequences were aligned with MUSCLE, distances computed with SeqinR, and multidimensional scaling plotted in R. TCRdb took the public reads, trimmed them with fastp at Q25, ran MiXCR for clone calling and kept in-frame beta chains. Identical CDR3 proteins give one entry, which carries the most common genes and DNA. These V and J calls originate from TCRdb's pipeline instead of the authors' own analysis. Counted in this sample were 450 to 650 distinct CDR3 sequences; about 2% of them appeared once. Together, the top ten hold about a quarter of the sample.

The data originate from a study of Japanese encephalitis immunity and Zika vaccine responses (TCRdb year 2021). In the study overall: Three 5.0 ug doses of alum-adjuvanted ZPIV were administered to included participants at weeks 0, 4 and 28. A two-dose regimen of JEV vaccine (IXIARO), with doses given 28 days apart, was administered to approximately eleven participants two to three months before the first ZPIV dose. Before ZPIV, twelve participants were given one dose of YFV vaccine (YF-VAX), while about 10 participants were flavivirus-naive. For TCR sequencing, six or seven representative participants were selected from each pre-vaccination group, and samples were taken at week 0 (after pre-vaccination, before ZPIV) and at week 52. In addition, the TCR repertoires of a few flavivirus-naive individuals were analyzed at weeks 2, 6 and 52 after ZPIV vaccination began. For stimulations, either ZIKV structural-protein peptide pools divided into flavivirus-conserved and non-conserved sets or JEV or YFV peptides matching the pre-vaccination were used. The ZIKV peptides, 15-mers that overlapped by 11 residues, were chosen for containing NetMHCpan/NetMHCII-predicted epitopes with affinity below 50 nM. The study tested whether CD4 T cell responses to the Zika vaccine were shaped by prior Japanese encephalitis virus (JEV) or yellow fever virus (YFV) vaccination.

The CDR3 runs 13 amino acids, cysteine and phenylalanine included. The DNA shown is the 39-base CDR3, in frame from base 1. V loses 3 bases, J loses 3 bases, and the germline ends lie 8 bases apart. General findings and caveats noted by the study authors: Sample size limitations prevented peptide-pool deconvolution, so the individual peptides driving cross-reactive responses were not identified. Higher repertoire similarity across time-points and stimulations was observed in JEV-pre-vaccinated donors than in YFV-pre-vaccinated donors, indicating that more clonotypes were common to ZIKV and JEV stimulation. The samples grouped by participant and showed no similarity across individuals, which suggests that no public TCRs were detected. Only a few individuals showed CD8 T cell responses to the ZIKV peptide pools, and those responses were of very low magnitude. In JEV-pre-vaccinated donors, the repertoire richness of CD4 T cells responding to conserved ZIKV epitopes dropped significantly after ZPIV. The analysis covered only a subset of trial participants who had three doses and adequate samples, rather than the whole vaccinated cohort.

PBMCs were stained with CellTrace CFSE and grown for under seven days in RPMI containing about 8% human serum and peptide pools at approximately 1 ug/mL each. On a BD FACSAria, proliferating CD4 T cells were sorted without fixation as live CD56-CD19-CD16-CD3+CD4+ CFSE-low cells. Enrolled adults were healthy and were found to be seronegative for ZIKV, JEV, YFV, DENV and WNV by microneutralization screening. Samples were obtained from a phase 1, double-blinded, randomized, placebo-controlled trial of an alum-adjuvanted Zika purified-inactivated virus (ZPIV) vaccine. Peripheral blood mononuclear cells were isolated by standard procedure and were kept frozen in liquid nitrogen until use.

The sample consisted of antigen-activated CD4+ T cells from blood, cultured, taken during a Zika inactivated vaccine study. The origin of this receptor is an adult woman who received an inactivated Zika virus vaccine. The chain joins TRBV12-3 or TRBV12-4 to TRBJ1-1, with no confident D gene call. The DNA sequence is TGTGCCAGCAGTTTCATGAGTTACACTGAAGCTTTCTTT. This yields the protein CASSFMSYTEAFF.